What follows are 13 T cell receptor beta chains derived from one specimen sequenced in a study of OX40 agonist ivuxolimab in advanced cancers. Library preparation used the immunoSEQ multiplex PCR assay. TCRdb re-hosts the immuneACCESS table, in-frame sequences only. Its copies lack some clones; in the studies checked, an unresolved V gene accounts for under half of them, and the cause for the rest is not known. Counted in this sample were 60,000 to 75,000 clones; around 85% of them appeared once. The top ten hold approximately 0.8% of the sample. The sequenced sample was CD4+ or CD8+ T cells sorted from blood, obtained in a trial of the OX40 agonist ivuxolimab. The receptor source for this set is an adult with an advanced solid tumor such as melanoma, head and neck, liver or kidney cancer.

The chain carries TRBV11-3 and TRBJ2-1; 7 nucleotides line up with TRBD1. The CDR3 runs to 15 residues. The germline V gene encodes CDR1 SGHNT and CDR2 YENEEA. The junction had 6 bases not matched to a gene; V was cut back by 3 bases and J by 4 bases. This CDR3 reads CASSLGRGTYNEQFF. The CDR3, as DNA: TGTGCCAGCAGCTTGGGCAGGGGGACATACAATGAGCAGTTCTTC.

This chain links TRBV5-1 with TRBJ2-6; a weak D match, TRBD2 (5 bases). The V end was cut by 5 bases, the J end by 1 base, with 7 bases between. Germline V lookup: CDR1 SGHRS, CDR2 YFSETQ. This CDR3 spans 14 amino acids. The CDR3, as DNA: TGCGCCAGCAGGTCGGGGTCTGGGGCCAACGTCCTGACTTTC. Its protein is CASRSGSGANVLTF.

Only a few counts were recorded for this clone. The chain has TRBV10-3 and TRBJ1-5, with D perhaps TRBD1 (6 bases). The germline CDR1 and CDR2 sequences are ENHRY and SYGVKD. This CDR3 is built from 12 residues. Trimming took 3 bases from V and 6 from J, leaving 6 bases between them. The CDR3 DNA follows: TGTGCCATCAGTGACAGGGGTCAGCCCCAGCATTTT. Protein product: CAISDRGQPQHF.

This chain links TRBV6-6 with TRBJ2-2; the D is unclear. This CDR3 comprises 13 residues. The germline CDR1 and CDR2 sequences are MNHNY and SVGAGI (reference sequence). The V end lost 6 bases, the J end lost 4 bases, and 9 bases lay between the germline ends. The CDR3 loop reads CASSSHATGELFF. The DNA of the CDR3 is TGTGCCAGCAGCTCCCATGCCACCGGGGAGCTGTTTTTT.

This chain joins TRBV7-3 and TRBJ2-5; 7 positions agree with TRBD2. The V segment lost 2 bases and the J segment 9 bases; nucleotides outside the gene matches: 6. CDR3 size: 13 residues. Germline V gives CDR1 SGHTA, CDR2 FQGTGA. CDR3 protein: CASSLVAGEPQYF. In DNA form, the CDR3 reads TGTGCCAGCAGCTTAGTAGCGGGTGAGCCCCAGTACTTC.

This chain connects TRBV20-1 to TRBJ2-7; no firm D call. The CDR3 contains 11 residues. Germline loops: CDR1 DFQATT, CDR2 SNEGSKA (reference sequence). Trimming pared 4 bases from V and 7 bases from J, leaving 11 bases between. CDR3 DNA sequence: TGCAGTGCTACCGTGGATTGGGAGCAGTACTTC. As protein: CSATVDWEQYF.

Here the CDR3 reads CATSRDPGLSSGANVLTF. CDR3 nucleotides: TGTGCCACCAGCAGAGATCCGGGACTAAGCTCTGGGGCCAACGTCCTGACTTTC. The chain carries TRBV15 and TRBJ2-6; 7 nucleotides align to TRBD2. Unmatched junction bases numbered 5, after V lost 0 bases and J lost 0 bases. This CDR3 is 18 amino acids long. Per the germline V gene, CDR1 is LNHNV and CDR2 is YYDKDF (reference sequence).

The chain is built from TRBV5-8 and TRBJ1-5; D gene unclear. Germline V gives CDR1 SGHTS, CDR2 YDEGEE. The V and J ends lost 4 bases and 0 bases respectively, with 8 bases between them. The CDR3 runs 14 residues. CDR3 DNA sequence: TGTGCCAGCAGCAGGGCCTATAGCAATCAGCCCCAGCATTTT. Its protein is CASSRAYSNQPQHF.

The chain has TRBV4-2 and TRBJ2-3; 7 positions agree with TRBD2. CDR1 and CDR2 from the germline V gene are LGHNA and YNFKEQ. The junction had 5 bases not matched to a gene; V was cut back by 5 bases and J by 0 bases. This CDR3 region has 15 residues. CDR3 nucleotide sequence: TGTGCCAGCAGCTTCTGGCGGGGGAGCACAGATACGCAGTATTTT. This encodes CASSFWRGSTDTQYF.

This chain joins TRBV7-9 and TRBJ1-2, with D maybe TRBD1 (6 bases). Germline V gives CDR1 SEHNR, CDR2 FQNEAQ (reference sequence). The CDR3 runs to 15 residues. Trimming removed 4 bases at V and 3 bases at J, with 15 bases between. DNA for the CDR3: TGTGCCAGCAGCTCTTACGAGGACAGTCACTATGGCTACACCTTC. Translation gives CASSSYEDSHYGYTF. The variable domain in full, with the rest retrieved from reference TRBV7-9 and TRBJ1-2, is DTGVSQNPRHKITKRGQNVTFRCDPISEHNRLYWYRQTLGQGPEFLTYFQNEAQLEKSRLLSDRFSAERPKGSFSTLEIQRTEQGDSAMYLCASSSYEDSHYGYTFGSGTRLTVV.

V and J are TRBV27 and TRBJ2-7; tentatively, D is TRBD1 (6 bases). The germline CDR1 and CDR2 sequences are MNHEY and SMNVEV (reference sequence). There are 18 residues in the CDR3. Trimming took off 6 bases at V and 1 base at J, with 25 bases between the two ends. In DNA, the CDR3 is TGTGCCAGCAGAGGGCACCACGGACAGAATACCTGGTCCTACGAGCAGTACTTC. It translates to CASRGHHGQNTWSYEQYF.

This clone showed up just once. Here the CDR3 reads CASGLVRTGVPFTNQPQHF. The CDR3 DNA sequence: TGTGCTAGTGGTTTGGTACGGACAGGGGTCCCCTTTACCAATCAGCCCCAGCATTTT. The chain is built from TRBV12-5 and TRBJ1-5; 9 nucleotides agree with TRBD1. From germline, CDR1 is LGHNT and CDR2 FRNRAP. J gave up 3 bases and V 0 bases, and 12 bases lay outside the gene matches. The CDR3 covers 19 residues.

V is TRBV5-4 and J is TRBJ2-1, with 7 bases fitting TRBD2. The CDR3 is made up of 13 amino acids. In germline, CDR1 is SGHNT, CDR2 YYREEE (reference sequence). With 4 bases clipped from V and 8 bases from J, the junction kept 6 bases outside the gene matches. The CDR3 reads CASSGGSGDEQFF. The CDR3 nucleotides read TGTGCCAGCAGCGGCGGGAGCGGGGATGAGCAGTTCTTC.